This T cell receptor beta chain was profiled in a study of Ad26.COV2.S vaccination and SARS-CoV-2 variants. Described treatment: roughly 19 received Ad26.COV2.S at low or high dose, single or two shots; about 5 received placebo; per-sample allocation not given. Samples were taken on day 63 after the first vaccine or placebo injection. Clones were read by immunoSEQ multiplex PCR, and TCRdb kept only the in-frame ones, dropping some. The table has more than 350,000 clones, 90% seen once. This CDR3 contains 16 residues. Germline-derived CDR1 and CDR2 are LGHNA and YNFKEQ. V shed 1 base and J shed 2 bases, with 14 bases lying between them. Worth noting for this clone: Its antigen remains unknown.

General study findings and limits: TCR breadth and depth analyses may have underestimated total T cell responses.

The TCR sequence derives from a person between 18 and 65 years old who received the Ad26.COV2.S COVID-19 vaccine or a placebo. The gene calls are TRBV4-2 and TRBJ1-2, with D possibly matching TRBD1 (6 bases). The sample here was peripheral blood, taken in a trial of Ad26.COV2.S vaccine versus placebo. The CDR3 reads CASSQVATGMNYGYTF. CDR3 in DNA: TGTGCCAGCAGCCAAGTTGCTACAGGGATGAACTATGGCTACACCTTC.